Sequencing of this T cell receptor (beta chain) was carried out in a study of cytomegalovirus exposure and HLA in healthy donors. Study conclusions and caveats: Earlier findings revealed that most TCR beta V segments proved productive either about 90% or about 30% of the time. A later analysis appeared to link common viral pathogens to several of the most significant clusters.

With 2 bases clipped from V and 4 bases from J, the junction kept 9 bases outside the gene matches. The length of the CDR3 is 17 residues. Germline CDR1 is SGHKS and CDR2 is YYEKEE (reference sequence). Note on this clone: Its antigen is unidentified.

Use of 60 Vbeta and 13 Jbeta primers characterized the PCR. The repertoire was sequenced with immunoSEQ multiplex PCR; TCRdb's copy has only in-frame clones and lacks some. Among 150,000 to 200,000 clones listed, around four fifths were seen once. The chain employs TRBV5-5 and TRBJ2-7, with 13 bases that match TRBD2. The source is a man aged 40-50 years in good health and CMV-seropositive. The specimen was PBMCs. CDR3 amino acids: CASSFLTSGRSKYEQYF. In DNA, the CDR3 is TGTGCCAGCAGCTTCCTGACTAGCGGGAGGAGTAAGTACGAGCAGTACTTC.